This entry features one T cell receptor (beta chain) sequence. The source of the sample is a study of control samples from healthy donors and cancer patients. The CDR3 has 14 residues. Trimming removed 1 base from V and 4 bases from J, with 7 bases in between. The germline V gene has CDR1 MNHEY and CDR2 SVGEGT. Sequencing used immunoSEQ multiplex PCR; TCRdb keeps in-frame clones, though not all of them. The sample has fewer than 200,000 clones; 90% are singletons. This TCR derives from a woman aged 45-59 years in good health. The sample consisted of blood. The chain joins TRBV6-2 or TRBV6-3 to TRBJ2-2, with D unclear. The CDR3 DNA reads as TGTGCCAGCAGTTACTACCCAGGCACCGGGGAGCTGTTTTTT. The encoded protein is CASSYYPGTGELFF.